The T cell receptor (beta chain) under discussion was sequenced for a study of cytomegalovirus exposure and HLA in healthy donors. On the study more broadly: HLA-typed donors were the source of tens of millions of unique TCRs, which an early data release held.

Comments on this clone: Its antigen is undetermined.

Primers for the PCR totalled 60 Vbeta and 13 Jbeta. Only in-frame clones appear in the TCRdb table, and some are missing; sequencing was by immunoSEQ multiplex PCR. Among 60,000 to 75,000 clones listed, around four fifths were seen once. Germline V gene data show CDR1 as DFQATT and CDR2 as SNEGSKA (reference sequence). CDR3 size: 11 residues. V lost 8 bases to trimming and J lost 7 bases, with 13 bases between them. Study-level findings and limits: The records held CMV serostatus as the only immune exposure information. According to an earlier analysis, most TCR beta V segments yielded productive rearrangements about 87% or about 30% of the time.

Specimen: PBMCs. The clonotype comes from a woman younger than 45 in good health and CMV-seropositive. The chain combines TRBV20-1 with TRBJ2-3; weak D call: TRBD1 (6 bases). In DNA, the CDR3 is TGCAGTTGCTCAGGGGCGAATACGCAGTATTTT. Translating gives CSCSGANTQYF.